This T cell receptor beta chain was observed in a study of cytomegalovirus exposure and HLA in healthy donors. Germline CDR1 SGDLS, CDR2 YYNGEE. The CDR3 runs 15 residues. The V and J ends lost 2 bases and 6 bases, in that order; junction bases with no gene match: 8. Study-wide points: Indistinguishable V segments, including TRBV6-2 and TRBV6-3, were excluded.

The PCR contained 60 Vbeta and 13 Jbeta primers. Source study methods: A later analysis tallied about 80 million unique TCR beta chains, around 12 million of them shared. The table came from immunoSEQ multiplex PCR; TCRdb's copy has only in-frame clones and leaves some out. V and J calls and clone size are copied from that table; D and trimming were computed from the DNA. The top ten hold around 9.5% of the sample, which has more than 100,000 clones, about four fifths seen once. With respect to this clone: Its antigen is not identified.

The TCR comes from a female donor in good health and CMV-seropositive. This chain links TRBV9 with TRBJ2-3; 8 nucleotides align to TRBD2. Material: PBMCs. The CDR3 bases are TGTGCCAGCAGCGTGTTAGGGACTAGAGGCGATACGCAGTATTTT. Protein sequence: CASSVLGTRGDTQYF.